A single sample is the source of the 21 T cell receptor beta chains below, sequenced in a study of shared clonotypes between healthy human individuals. Only in-frame clones appear in the TCRdb table, and some are missing; sequencing was by immunoSEQ multiplex PCR. The sample lists a few million clones, more than 90% occurring once. Sequenced: naive CD4+ T cells sorted from blood. Subset denoted: CD45RA+ positively selected. Source of these receptors: a man younger than 30 in good health.

The chain is built from TRBV21-1 and TRBJ2-3; the table's D call, TRBD2, has no DNA check behind it. TRBV21-1 is reported as a pseudogene. The CDR3 covers 18 residues. CDR3: CASSKVGGRSGSTDTQYF. The DNA for the CDR3 is TGTGCCAGCAGCAAAGTGGGTGGGAGAAGCGGCAGCACAGATACGCAGTATTTT.

As to this clone: One end of the junction fails to match germline, which may point to a read error. The chain couples TRBV6-5 to TRBJ1-2, with D maybe TRBD1 (5 bases). Germline values: CDR1 MNHEY, CDR2 SVGAGI. CDR3 size: 15 residues. The CDR3 here is CASSYVQGAGYDYTF. In nucleotides, the CDR3 is TGTGCCAGCAGTTACGTCCAAGGGGCGGGCTATGACTACACCTTC.

This chain uses TRBV27 with TRBJ2-7; 7 positions agree with TRBD2. Germline CDR1 is MNHEY and CDR2 is SMNVEV (reference sequence). V lost 6 bases and J lost 0; bases outside the gene matches: 20. This CDR3 is built from 19 residues. DNA for the CDR3: TGTGCCAGCAGCCTTTCCCGCCGGTGGGCGGGGGAAGCCTCCTACGAGCAGTACTTC. Translating it yields CASSLSRRWAGEASYEQYF.

In its sample, this clone was seen once. The J gene is TRBJ2-5, the V gene TRBV5-1; 7 bases fit TRBD1. The CDR3 has 15 amino acids. Unmatched junction bases numbered 8, after V lost 1 base and J lost 5 bases. Per the germline V gene, CDR1 is SGHRS and CDR2 is YFSETQ. The CDR3: CASSLSDRLWETQYF. In DNA form, the CDR3 reads TGCGCCAGCAGCTTGTCGGACAGGTTGTGGGAGACCCAGTACTTC.

This chain uses TRBV9 with TRBJ1-4; 7 nucleotides match TRBD1. This CDR3 has 14 amino acids. Germline lookup yields CDR1 SGDLS and CDR2 YYNGEE. V shed 0 bases, J shed 5 bases, and the junction held 1 base outside the gene matches. This CDR3 is CASSVETGNEKLFF. For the CDR3, the DNA is TGTGCCAGCAGCGTAGAGACAGGGAATGAAAAACTGTTTTTT.

The CDR3 sequence is CAWSSPPGNTIYF. In DNA form, the CDR3 reads TGTGCCTGGAGCTCCCCGCCGGGAAACACCATATATTTT. This chain links TRBV30 with TRBJ1-3; D is ambiguous. This CDR3 has 13 amino acids. The V end lost 3 bases, the J end lost 4 bases, and 10 bases lay between the germline ends. CDR1 and CDR2 from the germline V gene are GTSNPN and SVGIG (reference sequence). The variable domain in full, completed from reference TRBV30 and TRBJ1-3, reads SQTIHQWPATLVQPVGSPLSLECTVEGTSNPNLYWYRQAAGRGLQLLFYSVGIGQISSEVPQNLSASRPQDRQFILSSKKLLLSDSGFYLCAWSSPPGNTIYFGEGSWLTVV.

This clone was recorded once. The gene calls are TRBV25-1 and TRBJ2-5; the D gene is possibly TRBD1 (5 bases). The germline gives CDR1 MGHDK, CDR2 SYGVNS. The CDR3 sequence is 15 residues long. The germline V and J ends were trimmed by 3 bases and 1 base, with 12 bases remaining between them. The CDR3 protein is CASSEVTAFQETQYF. DNA for the CDR3: TGTGCCAGCAGTGAGGTGACAGCCTTCCAAGAGACCCAGTACTTC.

Comments on this clone: Other nucleotide sequences in the sample specify the same CDR3. The rearrangement links TRBV5-1 to TRBJ1-2; 9 bases map to TRBD1. CDR1 is SGHRS and CDR2 is YFSETQ in the germline V gene. This CDR3 has 14 residues. V trimming: 1 base; J trimming: 8 bases; junction bases outside the gene matches: 6. The CDR3 DNA follows: TGCGCCAGCAGCTTGTCGGGACAGGGTAACGGCTACACCTTC. It codes for CASSLSGQGNGYTF.

The rearrangement joins TRBV5-4 to TRBJ2-7; no definite D call. The CDR3 runs 13 residues. In germline, CDR1 is SGHNT, CDR2 YYREEE (reference sequence). The germline V and J ends were trimmed by 0 bases and 5 bases, with 9 bases remaining between them. The CDR3 DNA sequence: TGTGCCAGCAGCTTGGACACCAACCACGAGCAGTACTTC. Amino acids: CASSLDTNHEQYF.

V usage is TRBV7-6 and J usage is TRBJ2-5; no firm D call. Trimming stripped 5 bases from V and 1 base from J, with 11 bases between. The CDR3 is 14 amino acids. From germline, CDR1 is SGHVS and CDR2 FNYEAQ. The CDR3 nucleotides are TGTGCCAGCAGCGCAGATGGCAGCCAAGAGACCCAGTACTTC. This translates into CASSADGSQETQYF.

The rearrangement links TRBV30 to TRBJ1-3; possibly TRBD1 for D (5 bases). V lost 0 bases, J lost 0 bases, and 15 bases lay in between. Per the germline V gene, CDR1 is GTSNPN and CDR2 is SVGIG (reference sequence). This CDR3 has 17 residues. The CDR3 region has the DNA TGTGCCTGGAGTGTAGCAGGGTCAAGGGGCTCTGGAAACACCATATATTTT. Its protein is CAWSVAGSRGSGNTIYF.

The rearrangement uses TRBV9 and TRBJ2-7; D ambiguous. Germline V gene lookup returns CDR1 SGDLS and CDR2 YYNGEE. V lost 6 bases and J 0 bases, leaving 13 bases between the germline ends. This CDR3 has 14 residues. The CDR3 protein is CASTPTVSSYEQYF. The CDR3, as DNA: TGTGCCAGCACGCCCACGGTCAGCTCCTACGAGCAGTACTTC. The full variable domain, with the rest looked up from reference TRBV9 and TRBJ2-7, is DSGVTQTPKHLITATGQRVTLRCSPRSGDLSVYWYQQSLDQGLQFLIQYYNGEERAKGNILERFSAQQFPDLHSELNLSSLELGDSALYFCASTPTVSSYEQYFGPGTRLTVT.

This sequence joins TRBV11-1 and TRBJ2-1; D uncertain. This CDR3 is 15 amino acids long. CDR1 is SGHAT and CDR2 is FQDESV in the germline V gene (reference sequence). Trimming shortened V by 5 bases and J by 5 bases, and 16 bases separated the two germline ends. The CDR3 region is CASSPLLYRNNEQFF. CDR3 coding DNA: TGTGCCAGCAGCCCCCTATTGTACCGAAACAATGAGCAGTTCTTC.

This chain uses TRBV10-3 with TRBJ2-7; weak D call: TRBD1 (6 bases). The CDR3 consists of 13 residues. Germline assignment: CDR1 ENHRY and CDR2 SYGVKD. V lost 7 bases to trimming and J lost 4 bases, with 14 bases between them. CDR3 in DNA: TGTGCCATCAATACAGGGATTTCGTACGAGCAGTACTTC. It yields the protein CAINTGISYEQYF.

The V and J genes are TRBV5-4 and TRBJ1-2; TRBD1 is a possible D gene (5 bases). Germline assignment: CDR1 SGHNT and CDR2 YYREEE (reference sequence). Trimming stripped 9 bases from V and 0 bases from J, with 12 bases between. The CDR3 loop spans 13 amino acids. CDR3 DNA sequence: TGTGCCACCCCAAGGGGTCCTAACTATGGCTACACCTTC. This encodes CATPRGPNYGYTF.

CDR3 sequence (DNA): TGTGCCAGCAGCGTTCGGGACATTGACTACGAGCAGTACTTC. As protein: CASSVRDIDYEQYF. The rearrangement uses TRBV9 and TRBJ2-7; a possible D gene is TRBD1 (6 bases). Germline loops: CDR1 SGDLS, CDR2 YYNGEE. Trimming stripped 2 bases from V and 3 bases from J, with 12 bases between. This CDR3 is built from 14 residues.

This chain uses TRBV9 with TRBJ2-1; 7 bases are a match to TRBD2. Germline V gene data show CDR1 as SGDLS and CDR2 as YYNGEE. Trimming took 4 bases from V and 3 from J; bases not matched to a gene: 7. This CDR3 region has 15 residues. Written as DNA, the CDR3 is TGTGCCAGCAGCCAAACGGGGGGAAGCTACAATGAGCAGTTCTTC. Its translation is CASSQTGGSYNEQFF. The full variable domain, completed using reference TRBV9 and TRBJ2-1, is DSGVTQTPKHLITATGQRVTLRCSPRSGDLSVYWYQQSLDQGLQFLIQYYNGEERAKGNILERFSAQQFPDLHSELNLSSLELGDSALYFCASSQTGGSYNEQFFGPGTRLTVL.

The rearrangement joins TRBV19 to TRBJ2-3; 14 bases map to TRBD2. J gave up 5 bases and V 4 bases, and 5 bases lay outside the gene matches. The CDR3 contains 16 residues. The germline V gene has CDR1 LNHDA and CDR2 SQIVND (reference sequence). This CDR3 is CASSNRLAGGLDTQYF. The CDR3 DNA sequence: TGTGCCAGTAGTAACCGACTAGCGGGAGGGTTAGATACGCAGTATTTT.

This chain uses TRBV19 with TRBJ2-7; 9 bases fit TRBD1. With 7 bases clipped from V and 5 bases from J, the junction kept 9 bases outside the gene matches. The CDR3 covers 14 residues. Germline V gene data show CDR1 as LNHDA and CDR2 as SQIVND (reference sequence). The CDR3 loop is CASTPGTGRNEQYF. CDR3 sequence (DNA): TGTGCCAGTACCCCCGGGACAGGGAGGAACGAGCAGTACTTC.

The chain couples TRBV6-6 to TRBJ1-1; no firm D call. CDR3 length: 15 residues. Trimming stripped 2 bases from V and 0 bases from J, with 10 bases between. Germline-derived CDR1 and CDR2 are MNHNY and SVGAGI (reference sequence). Here the CDR3 DNA reads TGTGCCAGCAGTTACCTCCAGACACTGAACACTGAAGCTTTCTTT. Translated: CASSYLQTLNTEAFF.

The gene calls are TRBV15 and TRBJ1-2, with D uncertain. The CDR3 runs 15 residues. Trimming stripped 0 bases from V and 8 bases from J, with 16 bases between. Looked up from germline, CDR1 is LNHNV and CDR2 is YYDKDF (reference sequence). The CDR3 bases are TGTGCCACCAGCAGAGATATGGCAGCGCCGGGGGGCTACACCTTC. Protein sequence: CATSRDMAAPGGYTF. The whole variable domain, filled in from reference TRBV15 and TRBJ1-2, reads DAMVIQNPRYQVTQFGKPVTLSCSQTLNHNVMYWYQQKSSQAPKLLFHYYDKDFNNEADTPDNFQSRRPNTSFCFLDIRSPGLGDTAMYLCATSRDMAAPGGYTFGSGTRLTVV.